Presented here are 18 T cell receptor beta chains from one specimen sequenced in a study of blood T cell repertoires in COVID-19. Assay: immunoSEQ multiplex PCR; the TCRdb copy retains only in-frame clones and omits some. This table has fewer than 250,000 clones, more than 80% appearing once. The source material was PBMCs or T cells enriched from blood (not recorded which). The receptor source for this set is a man aged 55 to 70 who had recovered from COVID-19.

This clone occurred a few times. V and J are TRBV19 and TRBJ1-5, with 7 bases fitting TRBD1. Looked up from germline, CDR1 is LNHDA and CDR2 is SQIVND (reference sequence). The CDR3 runs to 14 residues. Trimming removed 6 bases from V and 3 bases from J; junction bases left unmatched: 5. This chain's CDR3 is CASRDDRDNQPQHF. Here the CDR3 DNA reads TGTGCCAGTAGAGATGACAGGGACAATCAGCCCCAGCATTTT.

The chain is built from TRBV21-1 and TRBJ2-3; TRBD1 is the table's D call and was not checked against the DNA. TRBV21-1 is a documented pseudogene. The CDR3 loop spans 19 amino acids. The CDR3 nucleotides read TGTGCCAGCAGCAGAAAGACAGCCTCCGGGCGTTTTCAATCAGATACGCAGTATTTT. It translates to CASSRKTASGRFQSDTQYF.

This chain connects TRBV4-1 to TRBJ2-1, with D tentatively TRBD1 (5 bases). V lost 0 bases to trimming and J lost 7 bases, with 10 bases between them. The CDR3 is made up of 14 amino acids. The germline CDR1 and CDR2 sequences are MGHRA and YSYEKL. In DNA, the CDR3 is TGCGCCAGCAGCCAAGATCGGGCAGGGAATGAGCAGTTCTTC. This encodes CASSQDRAGNEQFF.

The chain links TRBV6-5 to TRBJ1-2; D is perhaps TRBD1 (5 bases). This CDR3 region has 15 residues. In germline, CDR1 is MNHEY, CDR2 SVGAGI. V lost 6 bases, J lost 0 bases, and 14 bases lay in between. The CDR3 is CASRATGAPNYGYTF. The CDR3 DNA sequence: TGTGCCAGCAGGGCCACAGGCGCCCCTAACTATGGCTACACCTTC.

This sequence joins TRBV7-9 and TRBJ2-7; 9 positions match TRBD1. This CDR3 is built from 14 residues. Looked up from germline, CDR1 is SEHNR and CDR2 is FQNEAQ (reference sequence). After removal of 1 base from V and 4 bases from J, the junction contained 2 bases not matched to a gene. The CDR3 coding sequence is TGTGCCAGCAGCTTAGTGGACAGGGGTTACGAGCAGTACTTC. It yields the protein CASSLVDRGYEQYF.

The chain couples TRBV20-1 to TRBJ1-1, with D perhaps matching TRBD1 (6 bases). The germline CDR1 and CDR2 sequences are DFQATT and SNEGSKA (reference sequence). The CDR3 runs 13 residues. Trimming shortened V by 3 bases and J by 1 base, and 9 bases separated the two germline ends. CDR3 DNA: TGCAGTGCTAGTATACAGGGGAACACTGAAGCTTTCTTT. It specifies CSASIQGNTEAFF.

This clone was recorded only once. V and J are TRBV24-1 and TRBJ1-2, with 9 nucleotides matching TRBD1. V was pared by 4 bases and J by 7 bases, with 12 bases of the junction left unmatched. Germline V CDR1 and CDR2: KGHDR, SFDVKD. There are 16 residues in the CDR3. CDR3 region: CATSDPGQGSPGGYTF. For the CDR3, the DNA is TGTGCCACCAGTGACCCGGGACAGGGTTCCCCCGGTGGCTACACCTTC.

The rearrangement links TRBV30 to TRBJ1-4, with 7 bases aligning to TRBD1. The CDR3 runs to 17 residues. V shed 2 bases and J 6 bases; nucleotides not matched to a gene: 15. From germline, CDR1 is GTSNPN and CDR2 SVGIG (reference sequence). DNA of the CDR3: TGTGCCTGGAGTTCACATACAACGACAGGGAGAGATGAAAAACTGTTTTTT. The encoded protein is CAWSSHTTTGRDEKLFF.

V is TRBV4-3 and J is TRBJ1-1, with D tentatively TRBD1 (5 bases). CDR3 size: 12 residues. Germline V gene data show CDR1 as LGHNA and CDR2 as YSLEER. Deletions cut 1 base from V and 7 bases from J, with 7 bases between. The CDR3 DNA reads as TGCGCCAGCAGCCAAGCAGGGCTTGAAGCTTTCTTT. Translation gives CASSQAGLEAFF.

The CDR3, as DNA: TGTGCCAGCAGTCCAGGGTATCGGAACACTGAAGCTTTCTTT. This translates into CASSPGYRNTEAFF. V gene TRBV2 combines with J gene TRBJ1-1; D possibly corresponds to TRBD1 (5 bases). CDR3 length: 14 amino acids. V lost 5 bases, J lost 1 base, and 11 bases lay in between. Germline V CDR1 and CDR2: SNHLY, FYNNEI.

The CDR3 region is CASSLPRFGSNEQFF. The CDR3 region has the DNA TGCGCCAGCAGCTTACCCCGTTTCGGGTCCAATGAGCAGTTCTTC. The chain combines TRBV5-1 with TRBJ2-1; D is ambiguous. V was pared by 2 bases and J by 6 bases, with 15 bases between. The CDR3 has 15 amino acids. CDR1 is SGHRS and CDR2 is YFSETQ in the germline V gene.

This CDR3 is CASSLDGGYGYTF. CDR3 DNA: TGTGCCAGCAGCTTAGACGGGGGATATGGCTACACCTTC. The chain couples TRBV5-5 to TRBJ1-2, with D possibly matching TRBD1 (5 bases). The CDR3 extends over 13 amino acids. The V and J ends lost 2 bases and 5 bases respectively, with 10 bases between them. CDR1 is SGHKS, CDR2 YYEKEE, per germline (reference sequence).

The genes are TRBV5-6 and TRBJ2-7; TRBD2 matches at 8 bases. There are 15 residues in the CDR3. The V gene end was trimmed by 0 bases and the J gene end by 3 bases; junction bases not matched to a gene: 5. Germline values: CDR1 SGHDT, CDR2 YYEEEE. CDR3 DNA sequence: TGTGCCAGCAGCTTGGGTTTGCGGGAGGACTACGAGCAGTACTTC. Protein product: CASSLGLREDYEQYF.

The chain is built from TRBV20-1 and TRBJ1-6; D uncertain. Per the germline V gene, CDR1 is DFQATT and CDR2 is SNEGSKA (reference sequence). With 3 bases removed from V and 12 bases from J, the gap between germline ends came to 6 bases. CDR3 length: 10 residues. For the CDR3, the DNA is TGCAGTGCTAGGAGCGGACCCCTCCACTTT. This encodes CSARSGPLHF.

This clone was found once. The genes are TRBV3-1 (or the pseudogene TRBV3-2) and TRBJ2-7; 10 bases fit TRBD1. Germline CDR1 LGHDT, CDR2 YNNKEL (reference sequence). The CDR3 length is 15 residues. V lost 5 bases and J lost 2; bases outside the gene matches: 6. Written as DNA, the CDR3 is TGTGCCAGCAGCTCGACCGGGACAGGGGCCTACGAGCAGTACTTC. Translated, it gives CASSSTGTGAYEQYF.

The chain couples TRBV7-2 to TRBJ1-5; 10 bases agree with TRBD1. With V trimmed by 4 bases and J by 7 bases, 1 base remained unmatched. CDR3 length: 13 residues. In germline, CDR1 is SGHTA, CDR2 FQGNSA. Written as DNA, the CDR3 is TGTGCCAGCAGCTCGGACAGGGGGCAGCCCCAGCATTTT. Its protein product is CASSSDRGQPQHF.

This chain links TRBV7-8 with TRBJ1-1; TRBD1 is a possible D gene (5 bases). The CDR3 covers 13 residues. The germline V gene encodes CDR1 SGHVS and CDR2 FQNEAQ. The germline V and J ends were trimmed by 5 bases and 0 bases, with 7 bases remaining between them. The CDR3 sequence is CASSDRLNTEAFF. In DNA form, the CDR3 reads TGTGCCAGCAGCGACAGATTGAACACTGAAGCTTTCTTT.

The V call is TRBV4-2, the J call TRBJ1-1; the D is unclear. The V end was cut by 0 bases, the J end by 10 bases, with 15 bases between. The CDR3 covers 14 residues. Germline CDR1 reads LGHNA; CDR2 reads YNFKEQ. The CDR3 is CASSQEVVRGLAFF. The CDR3 DNA reads as TGTGCCAGCAGCCAAGAGGTGGTTAGAGGGTTAGCTTTCTTT.